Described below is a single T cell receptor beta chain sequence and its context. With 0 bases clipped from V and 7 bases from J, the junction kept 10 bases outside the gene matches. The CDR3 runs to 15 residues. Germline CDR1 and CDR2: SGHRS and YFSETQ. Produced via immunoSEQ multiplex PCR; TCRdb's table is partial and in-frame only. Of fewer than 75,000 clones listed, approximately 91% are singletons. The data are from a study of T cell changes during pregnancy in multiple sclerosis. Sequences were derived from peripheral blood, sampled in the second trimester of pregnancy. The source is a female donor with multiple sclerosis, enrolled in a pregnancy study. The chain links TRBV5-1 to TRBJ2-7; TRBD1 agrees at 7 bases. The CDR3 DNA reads TGCGCCAGCAGCTTGGACAGGGGACGCCGCGGGGAGCAGTACTTC. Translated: CASSLDRGRRGEQYF.